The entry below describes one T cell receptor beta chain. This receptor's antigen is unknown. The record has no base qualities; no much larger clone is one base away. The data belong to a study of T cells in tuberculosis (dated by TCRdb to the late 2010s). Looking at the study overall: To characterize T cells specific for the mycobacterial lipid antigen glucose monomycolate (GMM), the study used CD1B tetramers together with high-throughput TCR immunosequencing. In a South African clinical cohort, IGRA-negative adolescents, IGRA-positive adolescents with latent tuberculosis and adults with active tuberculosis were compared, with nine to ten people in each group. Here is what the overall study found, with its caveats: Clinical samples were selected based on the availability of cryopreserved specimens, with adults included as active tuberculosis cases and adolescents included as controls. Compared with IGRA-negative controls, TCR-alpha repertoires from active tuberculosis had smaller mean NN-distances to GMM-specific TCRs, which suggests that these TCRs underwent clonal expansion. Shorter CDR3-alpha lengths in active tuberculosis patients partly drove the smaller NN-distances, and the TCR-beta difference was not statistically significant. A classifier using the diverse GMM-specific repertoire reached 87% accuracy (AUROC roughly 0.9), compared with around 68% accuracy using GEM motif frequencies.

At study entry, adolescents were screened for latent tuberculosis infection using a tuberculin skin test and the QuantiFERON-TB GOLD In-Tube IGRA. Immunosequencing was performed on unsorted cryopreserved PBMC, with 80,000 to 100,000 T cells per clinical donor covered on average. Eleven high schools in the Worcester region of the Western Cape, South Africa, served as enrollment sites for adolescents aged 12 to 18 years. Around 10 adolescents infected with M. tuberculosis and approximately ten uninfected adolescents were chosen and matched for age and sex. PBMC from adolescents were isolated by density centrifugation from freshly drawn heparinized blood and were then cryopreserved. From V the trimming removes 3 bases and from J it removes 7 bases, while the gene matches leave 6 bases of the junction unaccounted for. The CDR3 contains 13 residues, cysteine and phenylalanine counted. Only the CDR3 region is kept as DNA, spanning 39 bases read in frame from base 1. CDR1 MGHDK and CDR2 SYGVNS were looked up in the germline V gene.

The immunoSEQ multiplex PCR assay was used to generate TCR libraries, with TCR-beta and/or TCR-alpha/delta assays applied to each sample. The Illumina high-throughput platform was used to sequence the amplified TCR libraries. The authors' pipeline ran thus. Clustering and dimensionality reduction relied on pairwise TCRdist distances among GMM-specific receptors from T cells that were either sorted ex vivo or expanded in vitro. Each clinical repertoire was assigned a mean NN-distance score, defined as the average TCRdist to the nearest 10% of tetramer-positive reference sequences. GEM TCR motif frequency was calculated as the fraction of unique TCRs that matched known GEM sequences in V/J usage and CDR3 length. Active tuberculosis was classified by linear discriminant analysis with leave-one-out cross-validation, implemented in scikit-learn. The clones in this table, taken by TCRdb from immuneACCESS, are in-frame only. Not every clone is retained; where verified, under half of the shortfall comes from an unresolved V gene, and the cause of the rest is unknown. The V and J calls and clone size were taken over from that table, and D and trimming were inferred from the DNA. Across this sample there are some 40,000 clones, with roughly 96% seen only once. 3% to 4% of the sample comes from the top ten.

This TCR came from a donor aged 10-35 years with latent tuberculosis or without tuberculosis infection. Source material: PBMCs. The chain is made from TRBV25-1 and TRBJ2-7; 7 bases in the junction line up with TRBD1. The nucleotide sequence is TGTGCCAGCAGTGACCCACAGGGGCCGGAGCAGTACTTC. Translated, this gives CASSDPQGPEQYF.